This T cell receptor beta chain comes out of a study of T-cell reconstitution after alpha-beta-depleted transplantation in children. Unique molecular identifiers were incorporated into the prepared TCRbeta library. TCRdb re-called the PCR reads through MiXCR, storing one row per CDR3 protein. This sample yields over 150,000 distinct CDR3 sequences, of which roughly 6.8% are seen a single time; approximately 2.9% belongs to the top ten. The sample holds many counts of this clonotype. The V end was cut by 2 bases, the J end by 0 bases, with 2 bases between. The CDR3 is made up of 12 amino acids. CDR1 and CDR2 (germline): ENHRY, SYGVKD.

V and J are TRBV10-3 and TRBJ2-7, with no clear D. The TCR originated in a human donor who donated a stem cell graft to a child with Wiskott-Aldrich syndrome. The sample was PBMCs from the stem cell graft donor, taken from the stem cell graft. The CDR3 sequence: CAISEASYEQYF. CDR3 bases: TGTGCCATCAGTGAGGCCTCCTACGAGCAGTACTTC.